This T cell receptor (beta chain) was obtained from a study of beta chain features in type 1 diabetes (dated by TCRdb to the late 2010s). At the level of the whole study: No differences in mean age, gender distribution, total cell number or subset yield were found between patients and healthy donors. Across all samples, approximately 100 million sorted cells were examined, and cell number per subset correlated strongly with RNA yield. In the study, TCRB repertoires of sorted circulating CD4+ T cell subsets from recently diagnosed type 1 diabetes patients were compared with those of matched healthy donors. Regulatory and stem cell-like memory subsets were isolated from only 8 patients and roughly eight healthy donors, whereas naive and central memory subsets came from all 30 or so donors. Broader findings and caveats from the paper: Only small numbers of individuals were included in the HLA sub-analyses, which left unresolved whether HLA type had any influence on TCRB rearrangement. Naive, central memory and regulatory TCRB repertoires appeared to be more alike among patients than among healthy donors. Because cDNA was sequenced instead of genomic DNA, highly expressing activated cells could be over-represented, though the groups showed no difference in activation or CD3 levels. Shorter templates might have been favored by PCR, but patient and control samples were amplified and corrected together, so both groups would have been affected equally by any skew. At VDJ recombination sites, type 1 diabetes patients had fewer insertions and more deleted nucleotides, which implies abnormalities in thymic rearrangement. A moderate but significant shortening of TCRB CDR3 length was observed in type 1 diabetes patients in all four CD4+ subsets.

The entire amount of isolated RNA was reverse transcribed using the High Capacity cDNA Reverse Transcription Kit, so the sequenced TCRB transcripts were expressed ones. Deep immunoSEQ sequencing was applied to naive, central memory and regulatory T cell samples, giving an average of about 3.6 million total reads per sample. After sorted cells were lysed in RLT buffer, RNA was extracted with DNase-treated RNeasy Micro or Mini kits, with the choice depending on cell number. Each cell subset was processed separately to prevent cross-contamination, with patient and healthy donor samples processed together. TCRB sequences were amplified from cDNA with the immunoSEQ multiplex PCR, producing 87-bp fragments spanning the CDR3 region. Sequencing of the amplicons was performed on the Illumina HiSeq platform. In the source study's methods: Synthetic template baselines were used to correct PCR bias computationally, reads within Hamming distance 2 were collapsed, and singletons that could not be merged were discarded. By aligning reads against IMGT, V, D and J genes, CDR3 length, and insertions or deletions at six rearrangement sites were assigned. Within each subset, clonotype counts were normalized to the number of sorted cells before true diversity and Gini coefficients were calculated with the tcR R package. The overlap coefficient, calculated on TCRB nucleotide sequences, was used to quantify repertoire sharing. As a proxy for the pre-selection repertoire, out-of-frame TCRB sequences from naive cells were analyzed. The table comes from immuneACCESS by way of TCRdb, which keeps in-frame sequences with V and J called. Part of the clones is missing from these tables; in studies checked, under half for an unresolved V gene and the rest for unknown reasons. Clone size and V and J calls were adopted from that table, with D and trimming inferred from the DNA. The sample records a few hundred thousand clones, less than 15% of which are singletons. The ten largest clones represent under 0.02% of the sample.

The germline V gene sets CDR1 to SGHRS and CDR2 to YFSETQ. Trimming accounts for 1 base at V and 5 bases at J, while the number of junction bases matched to no gene is 7. Including cysteine and phenylalanine, the CDR3 has 16 amino acids. Here the CDR3 DNA is all that survives: 48 bases in frame from base 1. The table lists this clone with a few counts. Its binding antigen is unknown. Qualities for individual bases were not recorded, and no much larger clone is one base off. Each donor gave one peripheral blood draw, roughly 110 mL on average, collected into heparinised tubes. Using a panel that included CD45RO, CCR7, CD25, CD127, CD95 and CD27, naive, central memory, regulatory and stem cell-like memory CD4+ T cells were sorted on a BD FACSAria II. Purity was above 95% for every sorted population. PBMCs were separated immediately by Lymphoprep density gradient centrifugation and were stained directly, without being cultured. So that batch effects would be minimized, each experiment stained and sorted samples in pairs, pairing one healthy donor with one patient.

Sequencing was done on a sample of naive CD4+ T cells from blood. This specimen's cell subset or site label, per the study, means: true naive CD4+ T cells. This TCR was recovered from a woman aged 18-29 years in good health. This sequence uses TRBV5-1 and TRBJ2-3, and TRBD2 aligns with 10 junction nucleotides. The CDR3 region has the sequence CASSLTSGAPGDTQYF. In nucleotides, the sequence is TGCGCCAGCAGCTTGACTAGCGGGGCCCCGGGAGATACGCAGTATTTT.